This TCR beta chain was sequenced for a study of cytomegalovirus exposure and HLA in healthy donors. Study as a whole: According to later analysis, the same platform produced the 120 validation and about 630 first-cohort repertoires.

Assay: immunoSEQ multiplex PCR; the TCRdb copy retains only in-frame clones and omits some. There are more than 150,000 clones in the sample; around 90% occur only once, and approximately 3.1% lies in the top ten. V was trimmed by 2 bases and J by 2 bases, leaving 6 bases between them. Germline V gene sequence: CDR1 MDHEN, CDR2 SYDVKM. The CDR3 spans 13 residues. In the case of this clone: Its cognate antigen is unknown.

Points from the study as a whole: That first-cohort TCR clusters tended to co-occur in the 90 to 150 validation repertoires was found in a later analysis. Testing in vitro showed three CMV-associated chains specific for CMV antigens. The authors enumerated around 150 TCR beta chains as linked to cytomegalovirus.

The receptor was isolated from a man between 18 and 35 years old in good health and CMV-seronegative. The specimen sequenced was PBMCs. This rearrangement joins TRBV28 to TRBJ2-5; D not certain. CDR3 in amino acids: CASSLEQQETQYF. The DNA for the CDR3 is TGTGCCAGCAGTTTAGAACAGCAAGAGACCCAGTACTTC. The full variable domain, with the rest looked up from reference TRBV28 and TRBJ2-5, is DVKVTQSSRYLVKRTGEKVFLECVQDMDHENMFWYRQDPGLGLRLIYFSYDVKMKEKGDIPEGYSVSREKKERFSLILESASTNQTSMYLCASSLEQQETQYFGPGTRLLVL.